The 7 T cell receptor beta chains below come from one sample, sequenced in a study of cytomegalovirus exposure and HLA in healthy donors. With 60 Vbeta and 13 Jbeta primers, the PCR was carried out. This table comes from immunoSEQ multiplex PCR, and its TCRdb copy is limited to in-frame clones, with some not included. In the table there are 65,000 to 85,000 clones, 86% of which are singletons. The specimen was PBMCs. The receptors originated from a woman aged 25 to 45 in good health and CMV-seronegative.

The V and J genes are TRBV10-3 and TRBJ2-7; D unresolved. V lost 4 bases and J lost 5, with 12 bases in between. Germline lookup yields CDR1 ENHRY and CDR2 SYGVKD. The CDR3 has 13 amino acids. This chain's CDR3 is CAISARQPHEQYF. The CDR3 coding sequence is TGTGCCATCAGTGCGCGGCAGCCCCACGAGCAGTACTTC.

V is TRBV11-3 and J is TRBJ2-1, with D perhaps TRBD1 (5 bases). Germline-derived CDR1 and CDR2 are SGHNT and YENEEA. The CDR3 totals 14 residues. With 0 bases removed from V and 10 bases from J, the gap between germline ends came to 13 bases. Here the CDR3 reads CASSLERTGGEQFF. DNA of the CDR3: TGTGCCAGCAGCTTAGAGCGAACAGGCGGAGAGCAGTTCTTC.

This clone has more than one count but fewer than ten. The chain couples TRBV10-3 to TRBJ1-4; 8 positions agree with TRBD1. V was clipped by 0 bases and J by 7 bases; unmatched bases: 4. Germline V gene sequence: CDR1 ENHRY, CDR2 SYGVKD. The CDR3 covers 15 residues. The CDR3 sequence: CAISESRTGSEKLFF. The DNA for the CDR3 is TGTGCCATCAGTGAGTCTCGGACAGGGAGTGAAAAACTGTTTTTT.

V gene TRBV27 combines with J gene TRBJ2-7, with D unclear. This CDR3 region has 14 residues. Germline V gene lookup returns CDR1 MNHEY and CDR2 SMNVEV (reference sequence). Trimming took 3 bases from V and 0 from J, leaving 9 bases between them. The CDR3 reads CASSFGSSSYEQYF. The CDR3, as DNA: TGTGCCAGCAGTTTTGGTTCGAGCTCCTACGAGCAGTACTTC.

The CDR3 spells CASSPWLRGTDTQYF. The CDR3 coding sequence is TGCGCCAGCAGCCCCTGGTTGAGAGGGACAGATACGCAGTATTTT. V usage is TRBV4-1 and J usage is TRBJ2-3; D perhaps matches TRBD2 (5 bases). There are 15 residues in the CDR3. V was pared by 4 bases and J by 3 bases, with 14 bases between. Germline lookup yields CDR1 MGHRA and CDR2 YSYEKL.

The rearrangement uses TRBV6-1 and TRBJ1-2; 12 bases map to TRBD1. The germline gives CDR1 MNHNS, CDR2 SASEGT. The CDR3 is 16 amino acids. Trimming cost V 4 bases and J 6 bases; bases outside gene matches: 9. The CDR3 DNA reads as TGTGCCAGCAGTGCCCCCGGGACAGGGGGCTTTAATGGCTACACCTTC. Translation gives CASSAPGTGGFNGYTF.

This clone was observed a handful of times. The chain uses TRBV18 and TRBJ2-5, with D perhaps matching TRBD2 (6 bases). V lost 1 base, J lost 5 bases, and 8 bases lay in between. Germline-derived CDR1 and CDR2 are KGHSH and LQKENI. CDR3 length equals 13 residues. The CDR3 here is CASSPRGRETQYF. The CDR3 region has the DNA TGTGCCAGCTCACCACGAGGGAGGGAGACCCAGTACTTC.